A single sample is the source of the 20 T cell receptor beta chains below, sequenced in a study of control samples from healthy donors and cancer patients. Clones were read by immunoSEQ multiplex PCR, and TCRdb kept only the in-frame ones, dropping some. There are about 160,000 clones in the sample; roughly 90% occur only once, and 12% lies in the top ten. Sequences were obtained from blood. All receptors derive from a man younger than 45 in good health.

This clone showed up just once. The CDR3 region is CASSPGTGVVNEQFF. DNA for the CDR3: TGTGCCAGCAGCCCCGGGACAGGGGTCGTCAATGAGCAGTTCTTC. The genes are TRBV3-1 (or the pseudogene TRBV3-2) and TRBJ2-1, with 10 bases identical to TRBD1. Germline V gene data show CDR1 as LGHDT and CDR2 as YNNKEL (reference sequence). This CDR3 region has 15 residues. V dropped 4 bases and J dropped 6; count of bases not matched to a gene: 6.

The genes are TRBV19 and TRBJ1-5; no definite D call. There are 14 residues in the CDR3. Trimming pared 3 bases from V and 4 bases from J, leaving 10 bases between. Germline V lookup: CDR1 LNHDA, CDR2 SQIVND (reference sequence). The CDR3 here is CASSMNRINQPQHF. The DNA of the CDR3 is TGTGCCAGTAGTATGAACCGTATAAATCAGCCCCAGCATTTT. Drawing the rest from reference TRBV19 and TRBJ1-5, the complete variable domain is DGGITQSPKYLFRKEGQNVTLSCEQNLNHDAMYWYRQDPGQGLRLIYYSQIVNDFQKGDIAEGYSVSREKKESFPLTVTSAQKNPTAFYLCASSMNRINQPQHFGDGTRLSIL.

The gene calls are TRBV9 and TRBJ2-1, with 12 bases fitting TRBD2. The V gene's germline CDR1 is SGDLS and CDR2 YYNGEE. V gave up 4 bases and J gave up 5 bases; unmatched junction bases: 4. The CDR3 contains 15 residues. CDR3 loop: CASSPSGRGDNEQFF. The CDR3 region has the DNA TGTGCCAGCAGCCCTAGCGGGAGGGGGGACAATGAGCAGTTCTTC.

The rearrangement uses TRBV4-1 and TRBJ2-3; D not certain. The CDR3 is 16 amino acids. The V end lost 0 bases, the J end lost 2 bases, and 12 bases lay between the germline ends. The V gene's germline CDR1 is MGHRA and CDR2 YSYEKL. The CDR3 DNA sequence: TGCGCCAGCAGCCAAGAAAGAGACTCTTTCACAGATACGCAGTATTTT. Encoded protein: CASSQERDSFTDTQYF.

The genes are TRBV27 and TRBJ1-1; D unresolved. Between the trimmed V and J ends, which lost 6 bases and 1 base, there was a span of 12 bases. CDR3 length: 14 residues. In germline, CDR1 is MNHEY, CDR2 SMNVEV (reference sequence). The DNA of the CDR3 is TGTGCCAGCAGGCGGGGATGGGAGAACACTGAAGCTTTCTTT. Residues: CASRRGWENTEAFF.

J is TRBJ1-1 and V is TRBV18; D is undetermined. The CDR3 has 14 amino acids. CDR1 and CDR2 (germline): KGHSH, LQKENI. Trimming took off 1 base at V and 1 base at J, with 7 bases between the two ends. CDR3 loop: CASSPRPPNTEAFF. The DNA for the CDR3 is TGTGCCAGCTCACCACGACCACCGAACACTGAAGCTTTCTTT.

This clone is a singleton in its sample. V is TRBV6-5 and J is TRBJ2-1, with TRBD2 matching over 9 bases. Unmatched junction bases numbered 5, after V lost 6 bases and J lost 2 bases. From germline, CDR1 is MNHEY and CDR2 SVGAGI. This CDR3 spans 15 amino acids. The CDR3 region is CASRGGGATYNEQFF. The CDR3 bases are TGTGCCAGCAGGGGCGGGGGGGCAACCTACAATGAGCAGTTCTTC.

V is TRBV25-1 and J is TRBJ2-3; TRBD1 aligns across 7 bases. V was pared by 6 bases and J by 5 bases, with 14 bases of the junction left unmatched. The CDR3 covers 16 residues. CDR1 is MGHDK and CDR2 is SYGVNS in the germline V gene. The CDR3 loop reads CASSPGTARARDTQYF. The DNA of the CDR3 is TGTGCCAGCAGCCCAGGGACAGCCAGGGCACGAGATACGCAGTATTTT.

The chain links TRBV5-4 to TRBJ1-2; D not certain. The CDR3 sequence is 14 residues long. V dropped 0 bases and J dropped 7 bases, with 13 bases sitting between them. The germline CDR1 and CDR2 sequences are SGHNT and YYREEE (reference sequence). The CDR3 bases are TGTGCCAGCAGCTTGGCCCCTCCGGCGCCTGGCTACACCTTC. This gives the protein CASSLAPPAPGYTF.

This clone came up once. The genes are TRBV5-4 and TRBJ2-1; D is tentatively TRBD1 or TRBD2 (6 bases each). CDR1 is SGHNT and CDR2 is YYREEE in the germline V gene (reference sequence). This CDR3 contains 15 residues. Between the trimmed V and J ends, which lost 2 bases and 7 bases, there was a span of 16 bases. Here the CDR3 DNA reads TGTGCCAGCAGCTTAGGGGGGCGCGCGGGAAATGAGCAGTTCTTC. It is translated as CASSLGGRAGNEQFF.

This chain joins TRBV6-1 and TRBJ2-1; 13 bases line up with TRBD2. Trimming cost V 0 bases and J 4 bases; bases outside gene matches: 9. The CDR3 covers 19 residues. Per the germline V gene, CDR1 is MNHNS and CDR2 is SASEGT. In DNA form, the CDR3 reads TGTGCCAGCAGTGAAGCTAACCCGGGACTAGCGGGGCCATACAATGAGCAGTTCTTC. Translated: CASSEANPGLAGPYNEQFF.

This clone was recorded only once. This chain links TRBV3-1 (or the pseudogene TRBV3-2) with TRBJ2-1; D possibly uses TRBD1 or TRBD2 (5 bases each). CDR3 length: 14 residues. V was trimmed by 6 bases and J by 5 bases, leaving 14 bases between them. CDR1 is LGHDT, CDR2 YNNKEL, per germline (reference sequence). The CDR3 DNA reads as TGTGCCAGCAGGAGTATGGGGCGGGACAATGAGCAGTTCTTC. Translated, it gives CASRSMGRDNEQFF.

This rearrangement joins TRBV10-3 to TRBJ2-1, with D perhaps matching TRBD1 or TRBD2 (6 bases each). Per the germline V gene, CDR1 is ENHRY and CDR2 is SYGVKD. The CDR3 runs to 14 residues. Trimming stripped 7 bases from V and 6 bases from J, with 16 bases between. CDR3 sequence reads: CAIKEGGSINEQFF. The CDR3 DNA reads TGTGCCATCAAGGAGGGGGGCTCTATCAATGAGCAGTTCTTC.

The genes are TRBV5-1 and TRBJ2-2; D unresolved. The CDR3 covers 13 residues. Germline loops: CDR1 SGHRS, CDR2 YFSETQ. Trimming shortened V by 4 bases and J by 4 bases, and 8 bases separated the two germline ends. The CDR3 bases are TGCGCCAGCAGCCTAGTTAGCACCGGGGAGCTGTTTTTT. This translates into CASSLVSTGELFF.

This chain joins TRBV21-1 and TRBJ1-1; TRBD1 is the table's D call, not checked against the DNA. TRBV21-1 is a pseudogene segment. The CDR3 sequence is 16 residues long. The CDR3 spells CASSKRGPGQNTEAFF. The CDR3 nucleotides are TGTGCCAGCAGCAAAAGGGGACCGGGACAGAACACTGAAGCTTTCTTT.

This clone was detected once. The chain joins TRBV5-1 to TRBJ2-5, with 7 nucleotides matching TRBD1. V lost 3 bases and J lost 2; bases outside the gene matches: 4. Germline CDR1 reads SGHRS; CDR2 reads YFSETQ. This CDR3 is 14 amino acids long. CDR3 in amino acids: CASSSGTAQETQYF. In nucleotides, the CDR3 is TGCGCCAGCAGCTCCGGGACAGCTCAAGAGACCCAGTACTTC.

The rearrangement links TRBV18 to TRBJ2-7, with D possibly matching TRBD2 (5 bases). Germline V gene sequence: CDR1 KGHSH, CDR2 LQKENI. The CDR3 contains 13 residues. The V end lost 10 bases, the J end lost 4 bases, and 17 bases lay between the germline ends. CDR3 nucleotide sequence: TGTGCCACTCACGAAACGGGGAAGTACGAGCAGTACTTC. Translating gives CATHETGKYEQYF.

V is TRBV5-1 and J is TRBJ1-1; 7 bases align to TRBD1. V trimming: 4 bases; J trimming: 4 bases; junction bases outside the gene matches: 4. The CDR3 runs to 13 residues. In germline, CDR1 is SGHRS, CDR2 YFSETQ. This chain's CDR3 is CASSPTGSTEAFF. The DNA of the CDR3 is TGCGCCAGCAGCCCGACAGGGAGCACTGAAGCTTTCTTT.

The rearrangement links TRBV7-2 to TRBJ2-5, with D maybe TRBD2 (6 bases). CDR1 is SGHTA and CDR2 is FQGNSA in the germline V gene. V was cut by 0 bases and J by 2 bases, with 16 bases left in between. The CDR3 covers 17 residues. For the CDR3, the DNA is TGTGCCAGCAGCTTAGCGGGAACCGGGAGCCTTCAAGAGACCCAGTACTTC. Protein sequence: CASSLAGTGSLQETQYF.

This chain uses TRBV6-2 or TRBV6-3 with TRBJ2-7, with 14 bases fitting TRBD2. Trimming cost V 5 bases and J 5 bases; bases outside gene matches: 5. Per the germline V gene, CDR1 is MNHEY and CDR2 is SVGEGT. The CDR3 has 15 amino acids. CDR3 bases: TGTGCCAGCAGTCCGACTAGCGGGGGGGCCAACGAGCAGTACTTC. Protein sequence: CASSPTSGGANEQYF.